The next 9 T cell receptor beta chains were all read from a single sample in a study of early T cells in non-severe SARS-CoV-2 infection. TCRdb recomputed calls from the 5' RACE reads with MiXCR, one row per CDR3 protein. The repertoire holds 95,000 to 100,000 distinct CDR3 sequences, around 14% seen once, with approximately 2.4% in the top ten. Sequencing input: whole blood. These receptors originate from an adult who was a healthcare worker with PCR-confirmed SARS-CoV-2 infection or an uninfected control (not recorded which).

This clonotype has only one observation. V is TRBV27 and J is TRBJ1-6; possibly TRBD1 for D (5 bases). There are 14 residues in the CDR3. V was clipped by 6 bases and J by 10 bases, with 16 bases between them. The V gene's germline CDR1 is MNHEY and CDR2 SMNVEV (reference sequence). This CDR3 is CASRPLGPGSPLHF. The CDR3 nucleotides are TGTGCCAGCAGGCCTCTAGGGCCAGGGTCACCCCTCCACTTT.

This clonotype was counted at least ten times. The chain employs TRBV20-1 and TRBJ2-5; 12 bases match TRBD2. Germline V gene data show CDR1 as DFQATT and CDR2 as SNEGSKA (reference sequence). V shed 4 bases and J 4 bases; nucleotides not matched to a gene: 4. The CDR3 length is 14 residues. The CDR3 DNA sequence: TGCAGTGCTAAACTAGCGGGGGGTGCAGAGACCCAGTACTTC. Translating it yields CSAKLAGGAETQYF.

This clonotype has at least ten counts. The chain uses TRBV6-2 or TRBV6-3 and TRBJ1-1; D gene uncertain. This CDR3 is built from 14 residues. Deletions cut 6 bases from V and 0 bases from J, with 11 bases between. Germline V lookup: CDR1 MNHEY, CDR2 SVGEGT. The CDR3 coding sequence is TGTGCCAGCAGCCACGTGCCACTGAACACTGAAGCTTTCTTT. Encoded protein: CASSHVPLNTEAFF.

This clonotype was seen a handful of times. The V and J genes are TRBV28 and TRBJ2-1, with TRBD2 identical over 7 bases. Trimming at V came to 7 bases and at J to 12 bases, leaving 6 bases not matched to a gene. The CDR3 has 11 residues. Germline V gives CDR1 MDHEN, CDR2 SYDVKM. CDR3 coding DNA: TGTGCCAGCACTAATGGGGGGGTGCAGTTCTTC. This translates into CASTNGGVQFF.

In this sample, this clonotype turned up many times. This sequence joins TRBV1 and TRBJ1-3; TRBD1 reflects the table's D call only, with no check against the DNA. TRBV1 is a pseudogene segment. The CDR3 is 14 residues long. The CDR3 sequence: CTSRAAGNENTIYF. The CDR3 nucleotides read TGCACCAGCCGGGCGGCGGGGAACGAAAACACCATATATTTT.

The rearrangement uses TRBV28 and TRBJ2-7; weak D call: TRBD1 (6 bases). This CDR3 comprises 12 residues. Germline-derived CDR1 and CDR2 are MDHEN and SYDVKM. Trimming removed 5 bases from V and 6 bases from J, with 11 bases in between. As DNA, the CDR3 is TGTGCCAGCAGTACCACAGGGCCCGAGCAGTACTTC. Residues: CASSTTGPEQYF.

On this clonotype: A much larger clonotype is one base distant, so this may be a read error. The CDR3 loop is CSARRPTRMNTGERFF. The CDR3 nucleotides are TGCAGTGCTAGACGCCCCACAAGGATGAACACCGGGGAGCGGTTTTTT. The V gene is TRBV20-1, the J gene TRBJ2-2; tentative D call: TRBD2 (5 bases). Germline CDR1 reads DFQATT; CDR2 reads SNEGSKA (reference sequence). This CDR3 spans 16 amino acids.

This clonotype was recorded at least ten times. The chain joins TRBV6-2 or TRBV6-3 to TRBJ2-3; D gene uncertain. The germline V gene has CDR1 MNHEY and CDR2 SVGEGT. The CDR3 covers 13 residues. Trimming took 8 bases from V and 1 from J, leaving 10 bases between them. In DNA form, the CDR3 reads TGTGCCAGCTCATGGGCGGGCACAGATACGCAGTATTTT. It is translated as CASSWAGTDTQYF.

The CDR3 DNA follows: TGTGCCAGCAGTTACTCGCGCAGGGACAGGGGTGGAGAGACCCAGTACTTC. Amino acid sequence: CASSYSRRDRGGETQYF. The chain combines TRBV6-6 with TRBJ2-5; 10 nucleotides agree with TRBD1. J lost 4 bases, V lost 0 bases, and 8 bases had no gene match. The CDR3 is 17 residues long. CDR1 is MNHNY, CDR2 SVGAGI, per germline (reference sequence).